The text below deals with one T cell receptor beta chain. Its antigen is not identified. The V end lost 0 bases, the J end lost 4 bases, and 10 bases lay between the germline ends. In germline, CDR1 is GTSNPN, CDR2 SVGIG (reference sequence). CDR3 length: 13 residues. The data were obtained in a study of beta chain features in type 1 diabetes. At the level of the study: Patients shared similar age, gender and cell yields with healthy donors.

As every portion of the isolated RNA was reverse transcribed, the sequencing read expressed TCRB transcripts. Some clones are missing from TCRdb's copy, which holds only in-frame ones; the method was immunoSEQ multiplex PCR. The sample lists roughly 500,000 clones; approximately 30% were seen once. Points from the study as a whole: Relative to healthy donors, patients appeared to have naive, central memory and Treg TCRB repertoires that were more similar.

The TCR comes from a man between 18 and 35 years old in good health. This chain links TRBV30 with TRBJ2-7, with D possibly TRBD1 on 5 matching bases. Input material: naive CD4+ T cells from blood. The CDR3 reads CAWSVRTPYEQYF. CDR3 DNA sequence: TGTGCCTGGAGTGTTAGGACACCGTACGAGCAGTACTTC.